This TCR beta chain appears in the sequencing data of a study of T-cell reconstitution after alpha-beta-depleted transplantation in children (dated by TCRdb to about 2016). For context, the study as a whole: The study quantitatively tracked T-cell immune reconstitution after TCRalphabeta/CD19-depleted allogeneic hematopoietic cell transplantation in children using TCR repertoire profiling. General findings and caveats noted by the study authors: Over subsequent months, a decline in hyperexpanded clone frequencies was noted, and after one year, T-cell counts and TCRbeta diversity were mostly ascribed to newly produced T cells. In some patients, the high TCRbeta diversity seen at day 60 was put down to recipient T cells and intrathymic progenitors that had survived conditioning. The apparently early recovery of alphabetaT-cell counts about two months after transplant reportedly depended on only several hundred rapidly expanded clones that came from non-depleted graft cells.

Points on this clonotype: This receptor's antigen is unknown. Per-base qualities were not stored, and no clone one base away is much larger.

V is pruned by 3 bases and J by 5 bases, leaving 6 bases of the junction without a gene match. The CDR3 runs 15 residues from the cysteine to the phenylalanine. This entry keeps only the CDR3 DNA: 45 bases, framed from base 1. The germline V gene (reference sequence) gives CDR1 as LNHDA and CDR2 as SQIVND. The library was produced with PCR. Instrument on record: Illumina HiSeq 2500. TCR library preparation used molecular barcoding, with unique molecular identifiers applied to normalize quantification of the TCRbeta repertoire. TCRdb passed the public sequencing reads through fastp at Q25 and MiXCR, retaining productive beta sequences. All rows with the same CDR3 protein become a single entry with the most common DNA and genes. The table for this sample lists 65,000 to 85,000 distinct CDR3 sequences; roughly 10% of them were counted only once. In total, the top ten clones hold under 15% of the sample.

The sample's treatment or condition label is to be understood as: allogeneic hematopoietic cell transplantation with graft depleted of TCRalphabeta T cells and CD19 B cells. The children who served as transplant recipients had been given grafts of TCRalphabeta/CD19-depleted allogeneic hematopoietic cells. Sequencing was performed on PBMCs, taken before TCRalphabeta/CD19-depleted stem cell transplant. The V and J genes are TRBV19 and TRBJ2-3, and TRBD2 aligns with 9 junction nucleotides. The TCR sequence derives from a boy between 10 and 17 years old with acute myeloid leukemia, due to receive a stem cell transplant. The encoded CDR3 is CASSIYSGSGDTQYF. The DNA sequence is given as TGTGCCAGTAGTATCTATAGCGGGAGTGGAGATACGCAGTATTTT.